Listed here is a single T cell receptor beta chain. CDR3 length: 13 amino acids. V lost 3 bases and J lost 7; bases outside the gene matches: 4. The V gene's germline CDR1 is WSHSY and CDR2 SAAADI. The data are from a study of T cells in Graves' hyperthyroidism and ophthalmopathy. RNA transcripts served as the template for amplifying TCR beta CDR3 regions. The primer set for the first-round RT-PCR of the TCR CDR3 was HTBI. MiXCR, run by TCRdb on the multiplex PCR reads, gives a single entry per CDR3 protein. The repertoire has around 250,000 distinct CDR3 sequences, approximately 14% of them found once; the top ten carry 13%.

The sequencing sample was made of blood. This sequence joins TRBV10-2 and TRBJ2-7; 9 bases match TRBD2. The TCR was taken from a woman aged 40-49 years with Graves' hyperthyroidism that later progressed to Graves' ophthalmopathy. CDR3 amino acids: CASSDVLAGEQYF. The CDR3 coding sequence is TGCGCCAGCAGTGACGTACTAGCGGGTGAGCAGTACTTC.